This TCR beta chain was retrieved from a study of T cell responses to AZD1222 COVID-19 vaccine. Study overall: Pooling was applied to second doses at about 4 or about 12 weeks.

Sequencing used immunoSEQ multiplex PCR; TCRdb keeps in-frame clones, though not all of them. The profile shows tens of thousands of clones, under 85% of them singletons. Germline CDR1 is LNHDA and CDR2 is SQIVND (reference sequence). V lost 7 bases and J lost 6; bases outside the gene matches: 10. This CDR3 has 14 residues. Whole-study findings and limits: The study sampled repertoires only after the peak T cell response. Seropositivity was recorded at baseline in only 6 or 7 AZD1222 recipients. Mapped onto spike, vaccine-associated CD4 TCRs spanned it and were dominant at 160-218 and 743-854.

About this clone itself: As yet, its antigen is unknown.

The sample was peripheral blood, taken on day 0 of AZD1222 vaccination. The chain couples TRBV19 to TRBJ1-1, with TRBD1 identical over 8 bases. The TCR sequence derives from an adult in good health. The CDR3 DNA reads TGTGCCAGTACCCCTGGCCAGGGGGCCTCTGAAGCTTTCTTT. Translating it yields CASTPGQGASEAFF.